The rows below give T cell receptor beta chains drawn from one sample of a study of blood T cell repertoires in COVID-19. Sequencing was performed with immunoSEQ multiplex PCR; in TCRdb, only in-frame clones are kept and a portion is missing. The table includes 89,000 or so clones, under 85% detected once. The specimen sequenced was peripheral blood. The origin of the receptors is a human donor in a cohort sampled during active COVID-19. The CDR3 runs from the conserved cysteine through the conserved F or W. A D gene is named only where the DNA matches it firmly. The size field is filled for only some rows; it gives once, few, many or a size class.

clone_size: -
j_call: TRBJ2-7
d_call: TRBD1
v_call: TRBV24-1
cdr3_aa: CATSDSGTSGTGDEQYF
cdr3_nt: TGTGCCACCAGTGACTCAGGAACGTCGGGGACAGGGGACGAGCAGTACTTC

clone_size: -
j_call: TRBJ1-6
d_call: -
v_call: TRBV7-9
cdr3_aa: CASSLEIGDSPLHF
cdr3_nt: TGTGCCAGCAGCTTAGAAATAGGGGATTCACCCCTCCACTTT

clone_size: -
j_call: TRBJ1-6
d_call: -
v_call: TRBV4-1
cdr3_aa: CASSQGSGGSSPLHF
cdr3_nt: TGCGCCAGCAGCCAAGGGTCGGGGGGGAGTTCACCCCTCCACTTT

clone_size: -
j_call: TRBJ1-6
d_call: TRBD1
v_call: TRBV19
cdr3_aa: CASSIGRRGRGSPLHF
cdr3_nt: TGTGCCAGTAGTATAGGAAGGAGGGGGCGCGGTTCACCCCTCCACTTT

clone_size: once
j_call: TRBJ1-4
d_call: TRBD1
v_call: TRBV30
cdr3_aa: CAWSLRRDRVEKLFF
cdr3_nt: TGTGCCTGGAGTCTTAGGCGGGACAGGGTTGAAAAACTGTTTTTT

clone_size: -
j_call: TRBJ1-2
d_call: -
v_call: TRBV4-2
cdr3_aa: CASSQEEGIPGYTF
cdr3_nt: TGTGCCAGCAGCCAAGAAGAGGGAATCCCTGGCTACACCTTC

clone_size: -
j_call: TRBJ2-7
d_call: TRBD1
v_call: TRBV19
cdr3_aa: CASRPTPGTGSHEQYF
cdr3_nt: TGTGCCAGTAGACCAACCCCCGGGACAGGTAGCCACGAGCAGTACTTC

clone_size: -
j_call: TRBJ2-1
d_call: -
v_call: TRBV2
cdr3_aa: CASSATSIGQFF
cdr3_nt: TGTGCCAGCAGTGCAACTAGCATAGGGCAGTTCTTC

clone_size: -
j_call: TRBJ2-7
d_call: -
v_call: TRBV18
cdr3_aa: CASSPGQGWSEQYF
cdr3_nt: TGTGCCAGCTCACCCGGCCAGGGATGGTCCGAGCAGTACTTC

clone_size: few
j_call: TRBJ2-1
d_call: TRBD2
v_call: TRBV9
cdr3_aa: CASSVSGKRNEQFF
cdr3_nt: TGTGCCAGCAGCGTCAGCGGGAAGAGGAATGAGCAGTTCTTC

clone_size: -
j_call: TRBJ2-1
d_call: TRBD2
v_call: TRBV13
cdr3_aa: CASSSIPASGRPSSYNEQFF
cdr3_nt: TGTGCCAGCAGCTCGATTCCCGCTAGCGGGAGGCCCAGCTCCTACAATGAGCAGTTCTTC

clone_size: few
j_call: TRBJ2-5
d_call: TRBD2
v_call: TRBV11-2
cdr3_aa: CASSLDIWETSGGQETQYF
cdr3_nt: TGTGCCAGCAGCTTAGATATATGGGAGACTAGCGGGGGTCAAGAGACCCAGTACTTC

clone_size: -
j_call: TRBJ2-3
d_call: TRBD1
v_call: TRBV6-2/TRBV6-3
cdr3_aa: CASSWNRGGTDTQYF
cdr3_nt: TGTGCCAGCAGTTGGAACAGGGGCGGCACAGATACGCAGTATTTT

clone_size: many
j_call: TRBJ1-1
d_call: -
v_call: TRBV11-2
cdr3_aa: CASSQQGNTEAFF
cdr3_nt: TGTGCCAGCAGCCAACAGGGAAACACTGAAGCTTTCTTT

clone_size: -
j_call: TRBJ1-1
d_call: -
v_call: TRBV9
cdr3_aa: CASSVGLGRVETEAFF
cdr3_nt: TGTGCCAGCAGCGTAGGTCTCGGCAGGGTAGAAACTGAAGCTTTCTTT

clone_size: -
j_call: TRBJ2-3
d_call: TRBD2
v_call: TRBV6-2/TRBV6-3
cdr3_aa: CASSYSLQGGDTQYF
cdr3_nt: TGTGCCAGCAGTTACTCGCTTCAGGGAGGGGATACGCAGTATTTT

clone_size: -
j_call: TRBJ2-7
d_call: -
v_call: TRBV5-6
cdr3_aa: CASSYRPYEQYF
cdr3_nt: TGTGCCAGCAGCTACAGACCCTACGAGCAGTACTTC

clone_size: -
j_call: TRBJ2-7
d_call: TRBD1
v_call: TRBV4-2
cdr3_aa: CASSRGGQGASYEQYF
cdr3_nt: TGTGCCAGCAGCCGAGGGGGACAGGGGGCCTCCTACGAGCAGTACTTC

clone_size: -
j_call: TRBJ2-7
d_call: TRBD2
v_call: TRBV6-5
cdr3_aa: CASSPGTSFEQYF
cdr3_nt: TGTGCCAGCAGCCCCGGGACTAGCTTCGAGCAGTACTTC

clone_size: -
j_call: TRBJ2-3
d_call: TRBD2
v_call: TRBV2
cdr3_aa: CASSRLAGTDTQYF
cdr3_nt: TGTGCCAGCAGTCGGCTAGCGGGCACAGATACGCAGTATTTT

clone_size: few
j_call: TRBJ2-7
d_call: TRBD2
v_call: TRBV5-8
cdr3_aa: CASSRGLASYEQYF
cdr3_nt: TGTGCCAGCAGCCGCGGACTAGCCTCCTACGAGCAGTACTTC

clone_size: -
j_call: TRBJ1-1
d_call: TRBD1
v_call: TRBV14
cdr3_aa: CASSQGHRGAEAFF
cdr3_nt: TGTGCCAGCAGCCAAGGCCACAGGGGTGCTGAAGCTTTCTTT

clone_size: -
j_call: TRBJ1-3
d_call: -
v_call: TRBV7-9
cdr3_aa: CASSSPGGSEGSGNTIYF
cdr3_nt: TGTGCCAGCAGCTCCCCGGGGGGGAGCGAAGGCTCTGGAAACACCATATATTTT

clone_size: -
j_call: TRBJ2-5
d_call: -
v_call: TRBV24-1
cdr3_aa: CATSDDDWRETQYF
cdr3_nt: TGTGCCACCAGTGACGACGACTGGAGGGAGACCCAGTACTTC

clone_size: -
j_call: TRBJ2-5
d_call: TRBD2
v_call: TRBV5-1
cdr3_aa: CASSITSGGLETQYF
cdr3_nt: TGCGCCAGCAGCATTACTAGCGGGGGACTGGAGACCCAGTACTTC

clone_size: once
j_call: TRBJ2-3
d_call: -
v_call: TRBV19
cdr3_aa: CASSIGTPTAADTQYF
cdr3_nt: TGTGCCAGTAGTATAGGAACCCCAACAGCCGCAGATACGCAGTATTTT

clone_size: -
j_call: TRBJ2-5
d_call: -
v_call: TRBV29-1
cdr3_aa: CSGTEQETQYF
cdr3_nt: TGCAGCGGGACAGAACAAGAGACCCAGTACTTC

clone_size: few
j_call: TRBJ2-1
d_call: TRBD1
v_call: TRBV11-2
cdr3_aa: CASSLRPGGRTYNEQFF
cdr3_nt: TGTGCCAGCAGCTTAAGACCAGGGGGAAGGACCTACAATGAGCAGTTCTTC